These 32 T cell receptor beta chains were sequenced from one sample in a study of blood T cell repertoires in COVID-19 (dated by TCRdb to 2020 to 2021). Library prep was done by the immunoSEQ multiplex PCR assay. TCRdb obtained this table from immuneACCESS and retained in-frame rearrangements with V and J assigned. These tables miss some clones; where compared with another copy, unresolved V genes account for less than half of the shortfall, and the remainder is unexplained. The sample data list 100,000 to 120,000 clones, and 55% to 75% of these were observed just once. The ten top clones hold about 1.8% of the sample. The sequencing sample was made of peripheral blood. The source is a woman between 40 and 55 years old with acute or convalescent COVID-19.

This clone was detected only a few times. This CDR3 is CASSLGIGGNTEAFF. CDR3 bases: TGCGCCAGCAGCTTGGGGATCGGGGGGAACACTGAAGCTTTCTTT. The chain carries TRBV5-1 and TRBJ1-1, with D perhaps TRBD1 (5 bases). There are 15 residues in the CDR3. Between the trimmed V and J ends, which lost 0 bases and 1 base, there was a span of 10 bases. In germline, CDR1 is SGHRS, CDR2 YFSETQ.

This chain uses TRBV5-1 with TRBJ1-4; weak D call: TRBD1 (5 bases). Deletions cut 2 bases from V and 8 bases from J, with 16 bases between. Germline V gene data show CDR1 as SGHRS and CDR2 as YFSETQ. CDR3 length equals 15 residues. For the CDR3, the DNA is TGCGCCAGCAGCTTCGGGGCAGAGGGAGGCGAAAAACTGTTTTTT. Its translation is CASSFGAEGGEKLFF.

This sequence joins TRBV2 and TRBJ2-5, with D maybe TRBD2 (6 bases). Germline V gives CDR1 SNHLY, CDR2 FYNNEI. V lost 6 bases to trimming and J lost 7 bases, with 18 bases between them. CDR3 length: 14 residues. CDR3 sequence (DNA): TGTGCCAGCAGGTCGGACGGGGGAAAGGGGACCCAGTACTTC. Its protein is CASRSDGGKGTQYF. The full variable domain, with the rest looked up from reference TRBV2 and TRBJ2-5, is EPEVTQTPSHQVTQMGQEVILRCVPISNHLYFYWYRQILGQKVEFLVSFYNNEISEKSEIFDDQFSVERPDGSNFTLKIRSTKLEDSAMYFCASRSDGGKGTQYFGPGTRLLVL.

The chain employs TRBV2 and TRBJ1-1, with unresolved D. Germline V lookup: CDR1 SNHLY, CDR2 FYNNEI. This CDR3 is built from 16 residues. V lost 6 bases, J lost 0 bases, and 17 bases lay in between. The CDR3 DNA is TGTGCCAGCAGCGCCCGGAGACCTCAAATGAACACTGAAGCTTTCTTT. It specifies CASSARRPQMNTEAFF.

The chain is built from TRBV19 and TRBJ1-1; D is perhaps TRBD1 (6 bases). This CDR3 is built from 13 residues. V was pared by 6 bases and J by 10 bases, with 18 bases between. From germline, CDR1 is LNHDA and CDR2 SQIVND (reference sequence). CDR3 DNA sequence: TGTGCCAGTAGCGGGACAATTACCTCGGGAGCTTTCTTT. It specifies CASSGTITSGAFF.

This clone was found a few times. The chain carries TRBV2 and TRBJ2-2, with a tentative D call TRBD1 (6 bases). The V end was cut by 6 bases, the J end by 6 bases, with 17 bases between. Germline CDR1 and CDR2: SNHLY and FYNNEI. The CDR3 extends over 15 amino acids. CDR3 coding DNA: TGTGCCAGCAGGCAGGGGTTCAATCTAGCCGGGGAGCTGTTTTTT. It specifies CASRQGFNLAGELFF.

The V call is TRBV7-2, the J call TRBJ2-3; the match to TRBD2 covers 8 bases. The CDR3 has 19 residues. The V segment lost 5 bases and the J segment 5 bases; nucleotides outside the gene matches: 21. CDR1 is SGHTA, CDR2 FQGNSA, per germline. The CDR3 region has the DNA TGTGCCAGCAGCCGCCGGCCAACTCGCGGGGGGATCGGTGGAGATACGCAGTATTTT. Translated, it gives CASSRRPTRGGIGGDTQYF.

The gene calls are TRBV12-2 and TRBJ2-7; TRBD1 is the table's D call, not checked against the DNA. TRBV12-2 is shown as a pseudogene. This CDR3 contains 16 residues. The CDR3 sequence: CASRSYPGQEVYEQYF. The CDR3 DNA sequence: TGTGCAAGTCGCTCGTACCCGGGACAGGAAGTCTACGAGCAGTACTTC.

DNA for the CDR3: TGTGCCAGCAGCCTCAGCCTCGGAGAGCCCCAGCATTTT. This encodes CASSLSLGEPQHF. This chain links TRBV7-2 with TRBJ1-5, with D unclear. This CDR3 comprises 13 residues. Trimming left V 5 bases short and J 8 bases short, with 13 bases between. Germline V gene data show CDR1 as SGHTA and CDR2 as FQGNSA.

As DNA, the CDR3 is TGTGCCAGCAGCCAAGTCAGGCCTGGAAACACCATATATTTT. Its translation: CASSQVRPGNTIYF. V and J are TRBV14 and TRBJ1-3; no definite D call. V lost 1 base and J lost 2, with 6 bases in between. CDR3 length: 14 amino acids. Germline CDR1 is SGHDN and CDR2 is FVKESK.

The rearrangement uses TRBV29-1 and TRBJ1-1; the D is unclear. CDR1 SQVTM and CDR2 ANQGSEA come from the germline V gene. The V gene lost 7 bases and the J gene lost 1 base, with 7 bases spanning the gap. The CDR3 extends over 11 amino acids. CDR3 protein: CSARENTEAFF. CDR3 coding DNA: TGCAGCGCCCGAGAGAACACTGAAGCTTTCTTT.

This clone showed up just a few times. This chain joins TRBV28 and TRBJ1-4; a possible D gene is TRBD1 (5 bases). The CDR3 runs 18 residues. The V and J ends lost 5 bases and 5 bases respectively, with 24 bases between them. Per germline, CDR1 MDHEN and CDR2 SYDVKM. The CDR3 DNA is TGTGCCAGCAGTCCCTCTTTGGGACTGGGGTCGATCAATGAAAAACTGTTTTTT. Protein: CASSPSLGLGSINEKLFF.

J is TRBJ1-2 and V is TRBV7-9, with 7 bases aligning to TRBD1. The CDR3 has 12 residues. Germline loops: CDR1 SEHNR, CDR2 FQNEAQ (reference sequence). J was trimmed by 12 bases and V by 5 bases; bases with no gene match: 9. The CDR3 is CASSPLTGFNTF. The CDR3 DNA is TGTGCCAGCAGCCCCTTGACAGGGTTCAACACCTTC.

This clone was picked up a small number of times. This rearrangement joins TRBV7-3 to TRBJ2-3; 11 nucleotides agree with TRBD2. V gave up 2 bases and J gave up 1 base; unmatched junction bases: 2. CDR1 and CDR2 (germline): SGHTA, FQGTGA. This CDR3 contains 16 residues. The CDR3 loop is CASSLFSGGGTDTQYF. The CDR3 nucleotides are TGTGCCAGCAGCTTATTTAGCGGGGGGGGCACAGATACGCAGTATTTT.

V and J are TRBV3-1 (or the pseudogene TRBV3-2) and TRBJ1-4; D may be TRBD1 (5 bases). V gave up 1 base and J gave up 8 bases, with 14 bases separating them. Germline V CDR1 and CDR2: LGHDT, YNNKEL (reference sequence). CDR3 length: 15 residues. In DNA, the CDR3 is TGTGCCAGCAGCCAAGGGCGGGGGGGATACGAAAAACTGTTTTTT. Protein product: CASSQGRGGYEKLFF.

This chain joins TRBV28 and TRBJ1-6; D possibly corresponds to TRBD1 (6 bases). V was clipped by 3 bases and J by 10 bases, with 13 bases between them. The CDR3 consists of 14 residues. The germline V gene has CDR1 MDHEN and CDR2 SYDVKM. The CDR3 coding sequence is TGTGCCAGCAGTTTTGGGCAGGGGAACTCACCCCTCCACTTT. It specifies CASSFGQGNSPLHF.

This sequence joins TRBV7-2 and TRBJ2-7; TRBD1 aligns across 8 bases. V trimming: 2 bases; J trimming: 3 bases; junction bases outside the gene matches: 6. CDR1 is SGHTA, CDR2 FQGNSA, per germline. This CDR3 spans 15 amino acids. The DNA of the CDR3 is TGTGCCAGCAGCTTAACTCCGGGACAGGACTACGAGCAGTACTTC. Protein sequence: CASSLTPGQDYEQYF.

This clone has only one observation. The chain uses TRBV28 and TRBJ2-3; D is possibly TRBD1 (5 bases). The germline V gene has CDR1 MDHEN and CDR2 SYDVKM. The CDR3 totals 11 residues. Between the trimmed V and J ends, which lost 5 bases and 11 bases, there was a span of 11 bases. The CDR3 DNA is TGTGCCAGCAGTCTGACAGTAAGGCAGTATTTT. Translated: CASSLTVRQYF. The whole variable domain, filled in from reference TRBV28 and TRBJ2-3, reads DVKVTQSSRYLVKRTGEKVFLECVQDMDHENMFWYRQDPGLGLRLIYFSYDVKMKEKGDIPEGYSVSREKKERFSLILESASTNQTSMYLCASSLTVRQYFGPGTRLTVL.

The CDR3 sequence is CSARDRGLQYF. The DNA of the CDR3 is TGCAGTGCACGGGACAGGGGGTTGCAGTACTTC. The chain couples TRBV20-1 to TRBJ2-7; 11 bases map to TRBD1. After removal of 6 bases from V and 9 bases from J, the junction contained 4 bases not matched to a gene. Germline lookup yields CDR1 DFQATT and CDR2 SNEGSKA (reference sequence). CDR3 length: 11 amino acids.

The chain has TRBV28 and TRBJ2-4; D is unresolved. The germline CDR1 and CDR2 sequences are MDHEN and SYDVKM. Trimming shortened V by 2 bases and J by 6 bases, and 8 bases separated the two germline ends. CDR3 size: 13 residues. The DNA of the CDR3 is TGTGCCAGCAGTTTAATTCAATCAAACATTCAGTACTTC. Protein product: CASSLIQSNIQYF.

The rearrangement joins TRBV6-2 or TRBV6-3 to TRBJ2-2; 9 nucleotides align to TRBD1. V lost 5 bases to trimming and J lost 3 bases; unmatched junction nucleotides: 1. Per germline, CDR1 MNHEY and CDR2 SVGEGT. The CDR3 spans 14 residues. As DNA, the CDR3 is TGTGCCAGCAGTAGGACAGGGGACACCGGGGAGCTGTTTTTT. It is translated as CASSRTGDTGELFF.

The chain carries TRBV4-1 and TRBJ2-1, with 10 bases aligning to TRBD2. Germline trimming cut 3 bases from V and 6 bases from J; bases unmatched to any gene: 14. CDR1 and CDR2 from the germline V gene are MGHRA and YSYEKL. The length of the CDR3 is 18 residues. The CDR3 coding sequence is TGCGCCAGCAGCCATAGACTTTTTCTAGCGGGGGAACTCAATGAGCAGTTCTTC. This gives the protein CASSHRLFLAGELNEQFF.

The chain employs TRBV18 and TRBJ1-3; no clear D. Per the germline V gene, CDR1 is KGHSH and CDR2 is LQKENI. V shed 8 bases and J shed 0 bases, with 17 bases lying between them. CDR3 size: 16 residues. The CDR3 sequence is CASTRNSLDSGNTIYF. The DNA for the CDR3 is TGTGCCAGCACCCGTAACAGTCTGGACTCTGGAAACACCATATATTTT.

A word on this clone: This CDR3 is also generated by other DNA sequences in the sample. This chain connects TRBV7-3 to TRBJ2-3, with 9 bases matching TRBD2. Germline CDR1 reads SGHTA; CDR2 reads FQGTGA. This CDR3 spans 17 amino acids. The V and J ends lost 0 bases and 1 base, in that order; junction bases with no gene match: 5. This chain's CDR3 is CASSLTSSGAGTDTQYF. CDR3 nucleotide sequence: TGTGCCAGCAGCTTAACTTCTAGCGGGGCAGGCACAGATACGCAGTATTTT.

This clone came up once. This chain uses TRBV19 with TRBJ1-6; no firm D call. CDR3 length equals 14 residues. V lost 3 bases to trimming and J lost 5 bases, with 8 bases between them. Germline V gives CDR1 LNHDA, CDR2 SQIVND (reference sequence). CDR3 region: CASSMQRDNSPLHF. The CDR3 DNA reads as TGTGCCAGTAGTATGCAGCGAGATAATTCACCCCTCCACTTT.

This clone was counted ten times or more. The same CDR3 also results from other DNA sequences found in this sample. The rearrangement joins TRBV5-1 to TRBJ1-1, with D maybe TRBD1 (5 bases). Deletions cut 0 bases from V and 3 bases from J, with 9 bases between. Germline loops: CDR1 SGHRS, CDR2 YFSETQ. The CDR3 has 14 amino acids. This CDR3 reads CASSLVRGDTEAFF. The CDR3, as DNA: TGCGCCAGCAGCTTGGTAAGGGGTGACACTGAAGCTTTCTTT.

The chain recombines TRBV7-2 with TRBJ2-5; D not certain. CDR1 SGHTA and CDR2 FQGNSA come from the germline V gene. The length of the CDR3 is 13 residues. V lost 3 bases and J 5 bases, leaving 10 bases between the germline ends. The CDR3 region is CASSFSGIETQYF. DNA of the CDR3: TGTGCCAGCAGCTTTTCAGGTATCGAGACCCAGTACTTC.

This chain uses TRBV5-5 with TRBJ2-7, with a weak D call TRBD1 (6 bases). V dropped 0 bases and J dropped 2 bases, with 9 bases sitting between them. The CDR3 has 14 residues. The germline V gene encodes CDR1 SGHKS and CDR2 YYEKEE (reference sequence). In DNA form, the CDR3 reads TGTGCCAGCAGCTTGGGTACAGGGCCCTACGAGCAGTACTTC. As protein: CASSLGTGPYEQYF. The full variable domain, with the rest looked up from reference TRBV5-5 and TRBJ2-7, is DAGVTQSPTHLIKTRGQQVTLRCSPISGHKSVSWYQQVLGQGPQFIFQYYEKEERGRGNFPDRFSARQFPNYSSELNVNALLLGDSALYLCASSLGTGPYEQYFGPGTRLTVT.

The sample holds one count of this clone. The rearrangement uses TRBV6-6 and TRBJ1-1, with 9 bases lining up with TRBD1. After removal of 7 bases from V and 7 bases from J, the junction contained 4 bases not matched to a gene. The CDR3 contains 12 residues. Per germline, CDR1 MNHNY and CDR2 SVGAGI (reference sequence). The DNA for the CDR3 is TGTGCCAGCATCCCGACAGGGGGTGAAGCTTTCTTT. It yields the protein CASIPTGGEAFF.

The gene calls are TRBV29-1 and TRBJ2-1, with 8 bases lining up with TRBD2. V dropped 3 bases and J dropped 8; count of bases not matched to a gene: 6. Germline CDR1 SQVTM, CDR2 ANQGSEA. There are 13 residues in the CDR3. CDR3 amino acids: CSVDRPGLDEQFF. DNA for the CDR3: TGCAGCGTTGACCGCCCGGGACTAGATGAGCAGTTCTTC.

V usage is TRBV5-1 and J usage is TRBJ2-2; 7 bases fit TRBD1. The ends lost 0 bases at V and 2 bases at J; junction bases unmatched: 4. Germline V gene lookup returns CDR1 SGHRS and CDR2 YFSETQ. CDR3 length: 16 amino acids. The CDR3 DNA reads as TGCGCCAGCAGCTTGGAGCACAGGGGCAACACCGGGGAGCTGTTTTTT. The encoded protein is CASSLEHRGNTGELFF.

This rearrangement joins TRBV5-4 to TRBJ2-7; 7 bases line up with TRBD2. This CDR3 is 15 amino acids long. Germline V lookup: CDR1 SGHNT, CDR2 YYREEE (reference sequence). V lost 0 bases to trimming and J lost 3 bases; unmatched junction nucleotides: 6. The CDR3 loop reads CASSLVAGSDYEQYF. The CDR3 DNA follows: TGTGCCAGCAGCTTGGTAGCGGGTAGTGACTACGAGCAGTACTTC.